The TCR beta chain described here comes from a study of blood T cell repertoires in COVID-19. Overall study context: Sites in the United States, Italy and Spain provided acute and convalescent COVID-19 samples. PBMCs, B-cell-depleted T cells, or T cells were the source of the cDNA or gDNA that made up the material.

Trimming shortened V by 0 bases and J by 4 bases, and 7 bases separated the two germline ends. Germline CDR1 is GTSNPN and CDR2 is SVGIG (reference sequence). CDR3 length equals 13 residues. In the authors' workflow: From reference gene primer amplification, estimates of nucleated cell counts were derived. Sequencing was performed with immunoSEQ multiplex PCR; in TCRdb, only in-frame clones are kept and a portion is missing. Clone size and V and J calls were adopted from that table, with D and trimming inferred from the DNA. This table holds more than 95,000 clones, approximately 80% found once. The sequencing sample was made of peripheral blood. The chain uses TRBV30 and TRBJ1-3; D possibly corresponds to TRBD1 (5 bases). This receptor was obtained from a man aged 55 to 69 with acute or convalescent COVID-19. The CDR3 sequence is CAWSVPGGNTIYF. The CDR3 nucleotides read TGTGCCTGGAGTGTCCCAGGGGGAAACACCATATATTTT.